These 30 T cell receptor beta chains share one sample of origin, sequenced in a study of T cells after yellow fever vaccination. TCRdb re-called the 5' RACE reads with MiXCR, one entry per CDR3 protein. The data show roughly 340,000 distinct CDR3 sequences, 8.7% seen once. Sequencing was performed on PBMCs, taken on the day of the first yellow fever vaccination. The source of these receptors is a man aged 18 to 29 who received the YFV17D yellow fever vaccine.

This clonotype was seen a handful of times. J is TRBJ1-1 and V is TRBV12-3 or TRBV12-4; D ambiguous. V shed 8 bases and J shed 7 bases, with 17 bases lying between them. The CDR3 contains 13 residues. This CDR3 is CASAEGGRDEAFF. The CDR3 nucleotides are TGTGCCAGCGCCGAAGGAGGTCGGGATGAAGCTTTCTTT.

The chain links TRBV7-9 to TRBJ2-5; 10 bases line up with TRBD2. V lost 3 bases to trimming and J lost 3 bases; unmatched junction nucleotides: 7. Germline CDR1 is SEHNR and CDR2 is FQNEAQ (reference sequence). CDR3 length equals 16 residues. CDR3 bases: TGTGCCAGCAGCTTGGATACCGGGACTAGCGAAGAGACCCAGTACTTC. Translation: CASSLDTGTSEETQYF.

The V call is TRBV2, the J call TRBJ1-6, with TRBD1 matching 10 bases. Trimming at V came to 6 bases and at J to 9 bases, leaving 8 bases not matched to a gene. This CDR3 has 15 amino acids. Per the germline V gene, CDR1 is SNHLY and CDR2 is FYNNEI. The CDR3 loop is CASRERDRGSSPLHF. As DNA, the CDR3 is TGTGCCAGCAGGGAACGGGACAGGGGTAGTTCACCCCTCCACTTT. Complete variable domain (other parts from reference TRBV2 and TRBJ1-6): EPEVTQTPSHQVTQMGQEVILRCVPISNHLYFYWYRQILGQKVEFLVSFYNNEISEKSEIFDDQFSVERPDGSNFTLKIRSTKLEDSAMYFCASRERDRGSSPLHFGNGTRLTVT.

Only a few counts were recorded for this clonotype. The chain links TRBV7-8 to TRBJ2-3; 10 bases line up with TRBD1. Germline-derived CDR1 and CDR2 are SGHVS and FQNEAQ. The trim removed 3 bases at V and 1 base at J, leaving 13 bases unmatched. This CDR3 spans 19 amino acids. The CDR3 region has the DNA TGTGCCAGCAGCTTCGGGACAGGGGTCCGTAGTCCTCGCACAGATACGCAGTATTTT. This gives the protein CASSFGTGVRSPRTDTQYF.

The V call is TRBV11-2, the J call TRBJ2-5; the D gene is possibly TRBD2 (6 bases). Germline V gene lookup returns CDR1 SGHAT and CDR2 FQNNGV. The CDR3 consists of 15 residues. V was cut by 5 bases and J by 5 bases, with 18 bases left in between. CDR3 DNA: TGTGCCAGCAGCCTCGGGACTGTAGCTCTGGAGACCCAGTACTTC. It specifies CASSLGTVALETQYF.

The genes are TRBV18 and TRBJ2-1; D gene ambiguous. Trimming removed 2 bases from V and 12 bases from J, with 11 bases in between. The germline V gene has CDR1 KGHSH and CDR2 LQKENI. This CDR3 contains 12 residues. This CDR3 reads CASSPSDRWQFF. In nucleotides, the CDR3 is TGTGCCAGCTCACCAAGCGACCGCTGGCAGTTCTTC.

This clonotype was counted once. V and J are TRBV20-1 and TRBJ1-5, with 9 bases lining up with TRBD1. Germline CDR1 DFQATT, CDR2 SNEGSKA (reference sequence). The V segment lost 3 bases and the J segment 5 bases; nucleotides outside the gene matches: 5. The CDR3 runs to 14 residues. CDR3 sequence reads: CSASRTGEDQPQHF. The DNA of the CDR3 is TGCAGTGCTAGTAGGACAGGGGAAGATCAGCCCCAGCATTTT.

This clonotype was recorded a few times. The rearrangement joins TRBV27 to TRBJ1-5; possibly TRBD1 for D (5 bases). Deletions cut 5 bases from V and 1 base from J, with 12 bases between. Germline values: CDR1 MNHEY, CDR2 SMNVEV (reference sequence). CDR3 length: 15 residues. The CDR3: CASSRTGRSNQPQHF. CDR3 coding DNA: TGTGCCAGCAGTAGAACGGGACGGAGCAATCAGCCCCAGCATTTT.

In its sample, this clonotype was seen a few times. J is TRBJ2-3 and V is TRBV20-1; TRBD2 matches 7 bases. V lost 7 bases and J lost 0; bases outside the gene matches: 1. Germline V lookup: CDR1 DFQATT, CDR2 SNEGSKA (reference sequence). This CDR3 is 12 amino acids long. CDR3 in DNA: TGCAGTGGGGGGGGGAGCACAGATACGCAGTATTTT. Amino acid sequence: CSGGGSTDTQYF.

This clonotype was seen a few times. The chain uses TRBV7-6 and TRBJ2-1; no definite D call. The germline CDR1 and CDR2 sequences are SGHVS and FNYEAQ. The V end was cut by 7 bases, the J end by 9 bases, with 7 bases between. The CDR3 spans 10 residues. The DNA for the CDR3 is TGTGCCAGCACCCCGGGTGAGCAGTTCTTC. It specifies CASTPGEQFF.

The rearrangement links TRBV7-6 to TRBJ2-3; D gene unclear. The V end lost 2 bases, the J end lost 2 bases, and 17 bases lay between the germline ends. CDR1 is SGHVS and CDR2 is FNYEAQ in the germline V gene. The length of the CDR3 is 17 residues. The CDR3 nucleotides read TGTGCCAGCAGCTTATTCTTAGGCCAACTCTCCACAGATACGCAGTATTTT. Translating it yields CASSLFLGQLSTDTQYF.

The CDR3, as DNA: TGCGCCAGCAGCCAAGTTTCTGGCAGGGAGATCTCCTACGAGCAGTACTTC. As protein: CASSQVSGREISYEQYF. The chain combines TRBV4-1 with TRBJ2-7; D could derive from TRBD1 or TRBD2 (5 bases each). This CDR3 has 17 residues. The V gene's germline CDR1 is MGHRA and CDR2 YSYEKL. V was trimmed by 1 base and J by 0 bases, leaving 16 bases between them.

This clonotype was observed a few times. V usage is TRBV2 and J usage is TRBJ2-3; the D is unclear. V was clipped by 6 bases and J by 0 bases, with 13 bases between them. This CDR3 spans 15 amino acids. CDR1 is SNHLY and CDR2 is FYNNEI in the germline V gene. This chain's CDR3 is CASSARVDSTDTQYF. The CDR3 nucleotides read TGTGCCAGCAGCGCCAGAGTCGATAGCACAGATACGCAGTATTTT. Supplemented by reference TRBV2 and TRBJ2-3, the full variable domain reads EPEVTQTPSHQVTQMGQEVILRCVPISNHLYFYWYRQILGQKVEFLVSFYNNEISEKSEIFDDQFSVERPDGSNFTLKIRSTKLEDSAMYFCASSARVDSTDTQYFGPGTRLTVL.

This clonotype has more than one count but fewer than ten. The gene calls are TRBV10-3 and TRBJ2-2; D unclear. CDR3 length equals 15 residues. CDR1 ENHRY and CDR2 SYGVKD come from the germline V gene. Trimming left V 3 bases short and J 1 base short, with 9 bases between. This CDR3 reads CAISERKGNTGELFF. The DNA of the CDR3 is TGTGCCATCAGTGAAAGGAAGGGGAACACCGGGGAGCTGTTTTTT.

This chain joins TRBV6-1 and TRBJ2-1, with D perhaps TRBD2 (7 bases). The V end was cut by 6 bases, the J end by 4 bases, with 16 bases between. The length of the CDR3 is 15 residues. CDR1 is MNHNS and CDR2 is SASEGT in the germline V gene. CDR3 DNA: TGTGCCAGCAGGGAGAGGGGGGGATGGTACAATGAGCAGTTCTTC. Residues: CASRERGGWYNEQFF.

CDR3 bases: TGCAGTGCTAGTCGGCCAACACTAACCGGGGAGCTGTTTTTT. Translation: CSASRPTLTGELFF. V is TRBV20-1 and J is TRBJ2-2; no clear D. Trimming took off 3 bases at V and 5 bases at J, with 13 bases between the two ends. The germline V gene encodes CDR1 DFQATT and CDR2 SNEGSKA (reference sequence). The CDR3 is made up of 14 amino acids.

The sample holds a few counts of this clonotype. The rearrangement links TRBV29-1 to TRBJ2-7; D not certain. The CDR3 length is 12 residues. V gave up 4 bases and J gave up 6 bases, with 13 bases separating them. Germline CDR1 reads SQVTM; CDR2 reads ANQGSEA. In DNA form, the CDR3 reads TGCAGCGTTGTTGATAGCTGGGGCGAGCAGTACGTC. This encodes CSVVDSWGEQYV.

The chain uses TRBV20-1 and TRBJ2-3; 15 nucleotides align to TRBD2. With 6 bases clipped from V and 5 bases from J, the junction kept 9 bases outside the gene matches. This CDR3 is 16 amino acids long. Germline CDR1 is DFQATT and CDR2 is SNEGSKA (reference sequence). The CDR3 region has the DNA TGCAGTGCGACGGGGACTAGCGGGGGGTTCTTAGATACGCAGTATTTT. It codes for CSATGTSGGFLDTQYF.

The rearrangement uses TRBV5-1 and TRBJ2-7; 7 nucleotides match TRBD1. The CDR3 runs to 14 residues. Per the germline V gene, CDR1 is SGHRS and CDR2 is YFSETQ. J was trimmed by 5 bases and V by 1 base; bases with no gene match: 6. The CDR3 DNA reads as TGCGCCAGCAGCTTGTTGGGGACAGAAGACGAGCAGTACTTC. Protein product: CASSLLGTEDEQYF.

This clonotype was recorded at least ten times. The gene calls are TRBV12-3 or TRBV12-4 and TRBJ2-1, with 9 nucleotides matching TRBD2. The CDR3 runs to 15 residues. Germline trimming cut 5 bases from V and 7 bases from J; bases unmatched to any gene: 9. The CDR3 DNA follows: TGTGCCAGCAGTACCAGACTGCGGGGGGGTAATGAGCAGTTCTTC. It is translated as CASSTRLRGGNEQFF.

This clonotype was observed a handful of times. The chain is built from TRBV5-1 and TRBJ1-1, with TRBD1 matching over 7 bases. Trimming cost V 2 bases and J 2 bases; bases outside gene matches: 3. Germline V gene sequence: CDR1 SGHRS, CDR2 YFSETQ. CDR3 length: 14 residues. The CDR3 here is CASSFVGGNTEAFF. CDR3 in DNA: TGCGCCAGCAGCTTTGTAGGGGGCAACACTGAAGCTTTCTTT. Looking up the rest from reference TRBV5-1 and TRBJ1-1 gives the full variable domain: KAGVTQTPRYLIKTRGQQVTLSCSPISGHRSVSWYQQTPGQGLQFLFEYFSETQRNKGNFPGRFSGRQFSNSRSEMNVSTLELGDSALYLCASSFVGGNTEAFFGQGTRLTVV.

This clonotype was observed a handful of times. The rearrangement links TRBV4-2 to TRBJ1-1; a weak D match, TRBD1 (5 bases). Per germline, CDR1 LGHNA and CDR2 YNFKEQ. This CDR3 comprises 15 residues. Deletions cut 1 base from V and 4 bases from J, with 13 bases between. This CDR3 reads CASSQAAGLSTEAFF. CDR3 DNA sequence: TGTGCCAGCAGCCAAGCGGCAGGGTTGAGCACTGAAGCTTTCTTT.

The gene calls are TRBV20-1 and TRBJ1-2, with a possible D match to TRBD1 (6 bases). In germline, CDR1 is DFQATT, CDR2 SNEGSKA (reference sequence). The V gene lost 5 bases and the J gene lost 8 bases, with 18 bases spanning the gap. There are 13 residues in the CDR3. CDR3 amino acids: CSAARGEVHGYTF. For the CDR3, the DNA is TGCAGTGCTGCAAGGGGGGAAGTACACGGCTACACCTTC.

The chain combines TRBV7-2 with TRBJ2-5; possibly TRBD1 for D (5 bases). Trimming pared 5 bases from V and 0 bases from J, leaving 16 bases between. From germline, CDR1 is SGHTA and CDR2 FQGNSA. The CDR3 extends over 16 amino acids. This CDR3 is CASSPPPRADQETQYF. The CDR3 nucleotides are TGTGCCAGCAGCCCCCCGCCCAGGGCCGACCAAGAGACCCAGTACTTC.

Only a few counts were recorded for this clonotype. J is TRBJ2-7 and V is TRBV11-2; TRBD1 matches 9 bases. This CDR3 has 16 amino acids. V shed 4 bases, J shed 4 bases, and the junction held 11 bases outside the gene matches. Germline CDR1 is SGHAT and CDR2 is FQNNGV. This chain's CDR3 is CASSWAPGQGFYEQYF. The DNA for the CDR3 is TGTGCCAGCAGCTGGGCCCCGGGACAGGGTTTTTACGAGCAGTACTTC.

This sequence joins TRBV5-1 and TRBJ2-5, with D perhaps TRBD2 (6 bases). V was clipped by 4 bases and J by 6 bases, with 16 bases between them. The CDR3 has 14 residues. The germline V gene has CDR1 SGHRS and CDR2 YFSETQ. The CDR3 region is CASSGGTDGQTQYF. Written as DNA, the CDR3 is TGCGCCAGCAGCGGCGGGACTGACGGGCAGACCCAGTACTTC.

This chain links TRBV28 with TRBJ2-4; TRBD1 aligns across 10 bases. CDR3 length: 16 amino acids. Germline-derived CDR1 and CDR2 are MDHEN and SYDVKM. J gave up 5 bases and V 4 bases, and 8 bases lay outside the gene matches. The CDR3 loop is CASSSTGGRGENIQYF. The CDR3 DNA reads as TGTGCCAGCAGTTCGACAGGGGGCAGGGGGGAAAACATTCAGTACTTC.

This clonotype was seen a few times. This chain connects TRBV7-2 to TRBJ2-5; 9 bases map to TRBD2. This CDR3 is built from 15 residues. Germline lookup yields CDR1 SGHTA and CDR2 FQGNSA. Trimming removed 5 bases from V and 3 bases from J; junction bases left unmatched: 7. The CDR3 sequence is CASSPLSGGKETQYF. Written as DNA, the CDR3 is TGTGCCAGCAGCCCACTTAGCGGGGGCAAAGAGACCCAGTACTTC.

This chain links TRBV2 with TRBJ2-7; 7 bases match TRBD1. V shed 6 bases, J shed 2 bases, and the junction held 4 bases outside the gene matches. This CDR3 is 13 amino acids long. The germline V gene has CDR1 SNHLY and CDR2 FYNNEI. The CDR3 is CASRRQGAYEQYF. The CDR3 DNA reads TGTGCCAGCAGGAGACAGGGTGCCTACGAGCAGTACTTC.

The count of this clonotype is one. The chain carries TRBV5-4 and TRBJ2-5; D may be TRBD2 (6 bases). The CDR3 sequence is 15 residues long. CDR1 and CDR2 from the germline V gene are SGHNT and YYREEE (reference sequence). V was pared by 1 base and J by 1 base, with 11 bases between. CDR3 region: CASSLMGGPQETQYF. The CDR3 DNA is TGTGCCAGCAGCTTGATGGGAGGACCCCAAGAGACCCAGTACTTC.